One sample yielded the 32 T cell receptor beta chains listed below, sequenced in a study of T cells in localized non-small cell lung cancer. The repertoire was sequenced with immunoSEQ multiplex PCR; TCRdb's copy has only in-frame clones and lacks some. The sample yields 26,000 or so clones, around 85% seen once. Specimen: peripheral blood, collected before any cancer treatment. Source of these receptors: a female donor of 60 years or more with stage II squamous cell lung carcinoma.

This clone showed up just once. The chain combines TRBV5-1 with TRBJ2-7; 9 bases map to TRBD2. The CDR3 spans 16 residues. The trim removed 4 bases at V and 6 bases at J, leaving 14 bases unmatched. CDR1 SGHRS and CDR2 YFSETQ come from the germline V gene. The DNA of the CDR3 is TGCGCCAGCAGCCCTAGCGGGACCCTTGATTTGGGCGAGCAGTACTTC. Translated, it gives CASSPSGTLDLGEQYF.

The V and J genes are TRBV5-1 and TRBJ2-3; no definite D call. Looked up from germline, CDR1 is SGHRS and CDR2 is YFSETQ. V shed 3 bases and J shed 6 bases, with 11 bases lying between them. This CDR3 comprises 13 residues. CDR3 bases: TGCGCCAGCAGCTCCCCCGGAGCCGATACGCAGTATTTT. Protein sequence: CASSSPGADTQYF. The whole variable domain, remainder taken from reference TRBV5-1 and TRBJ2-3, is KAGVTQTPRYLIKTRGQQVTLSCSPISGHRSVSWYQQTPGQGLQFLFEYFSETQRNKGNFPGRFSGRQFSNSRSEMNVSTLELGDSALYLCASSSPGADTQYFGPGTRLTVL.

V usage is TRBV2 and J usage is TRBJ1-6; no definite D call. This CDR3 is 15 amino acids long. V was trimmed by 4 bases and J by 4 bases, leaving 11 bases between them. Germline CDR1 SNHLY, CDR2 FYNNEI. CDR3 loop: CASSGQTVYNSPLHF. The CDR3 nucleotides are TGTGCCAGCAGTGGCCAGACCGTGTATAATTCACCCCTCCACTTT.

The chain has TRBV9 and TRBJ1-5; 10 bases are a match to TRBD1. Germline V gives CDR1 SGDLS, CDR2 YYNGEE. There are 14 residues in the CDR3. The ends lost 3 bases at V and 4 bases at J; junction bases unmatched: 1. The CDR3 protein is CASSGGQGNQPQHF. The CDR3 nucleotides are TGTGCCAGCAGCGGGGGACAGGGGAATCAGCCCCAGCATTTT.

DNA for the CDR3: TGTGCCAGCAGCCAAGATGGACAGGGGACAGGAAACACCATATATTTT. It specifies CASSQDGQGTGNTIYF. This rearrangement joins TRBV4-2 to TRBJ1-3; 9 bases agree with TRBD1. The CDR3 has 16 amino acids. Per the germline V gene, CDR1 is LGHNA and CDR2 is YNFKEQ. Losses at the gene ends were 0 bases for V and 4 bases for J; bases not matched to a gene: 4.

The chain joins TRBV7-8 to TRBJ2-5; D gene unclear. Germline V gene sequence: CDR1 SGHVS, CDR2 FQNEAQ. This CDR3 contains 16 residues. V lost 0 bases, J lost 4 bases, and 15 bases lay in between. CDR3: CASSLAVETSGETQYF. The CDR3 DNA sequence: TGTGCCAGCAGCTTAGCAGTCGAGACCTCAGGAGAGACCCAGTACTTC. Supplemented by reference TRBV7-8 and TRBJ2-5, the full variable domain reads GAGVSQSPRYKVAKRGQDVALRCDPISGHVSLFWYQQALGQGPEFLTYFQNEAQLDKSGLPSDRFFAERPEGSVSTLKIQRTQQEDSAVYLCASSLAVETSGETQYFGPGTRLLVL.

The CDR3 coding sequence is TGTGCCAGCAGCGAACAGTCAGATACGCAGTATTTT. Translation gives CASSEQSDTQYF. The rearrangement joins TRBV6-1 to TRBJ2-3; D is unresolved. This CDR3 contains 12 residues. Germline lookup yields CDR1 MNHNS and CDR2 SASEGT. The V and J ends lost 6 bases and 4 bases respectively, with 8 bases between them.

The gene calls are TRBV28 and TRBJ2-7; a possible D gene is TRBD1 (6 bases). The CDR3 totals 14 residues. Germline CDR1 and CDR2: MDHEN and SYDVKM. The ends were cut back, 5 bases at V and 7 bases at J, with 18 bases in the middle. The CDR3 is CASSPLGGSVEQYF. For the CDR3, the DNA is TGTGCCAGCAGTCCTTTAGGGGGTTCGGTTGAGCAGTACTTC.

In this sample, this clone turned up once. The chain has TRBV19 and TRBJ2-5; TRBD1 matches at 9 bases. Germline V gives CDR1 LNHDA, CDR2 SQIVND (reference sequence). CDR3 length: 12 amino acids. V shed 9 bases and J 3 bases; nucleotides not matched to a gene: 2. CDR3 sequence reads: CASGDREETQYF. For the CDR3, the DNA is TGTGCCAGCGGGGACAGGGAAGAGACCCAGTACTTC.

The V gene is TRBV6-6, the J gene TRBJ1-1; D unclear. V was pared by 3 bases and J by 4 bases, with 6 bases between. CDR3 length: 12 amino acids. CDR1 and CDR2 from the germline V gene are MNHNY and SVGAGI (reference sequence). The CDR3 nucleotides are TGTGCCAGCAGTTATGGAAGCACTGAAGCTTTCTTT. This codes for CASSYGSTEAFF.

This clone came up once. This chain links TRBV10-3 with TRBJ1-4, with D possibly being TRBD1 (6 bases). Germline V gene lookup returns CDR1 ENHRY and CDR2 SYGVKD. The germline V and J ends were trimmed by 10 bases and 7 bases, with 19 bases remaining between them. The CDR3 is made up of 14 amino acids. The CDR3 nucleotides read TGTGCCACCTCCTACGGGGGGGCGAGTGAAAAACTGTTTTTT. Translated, it gives CATSYGGASEKLFF.

This chain links TRBV5-5 with TRBJ1-1; TRBD1 matches at 11 bases. The germline CDR1 and CDR2 sequences are SGHKS and YYEKEE (reference sequence). This CDR3 comprises 16 residues. With 1 base clipped from V and 1 base from J, the junction kept 3 bases outside the gene matches. CDR3 residues: CASSLRGTGGNTEAFF. The CDR3 coding sequence is TGTGCCAGCAGCTTGCGAGGGACAGGGGGGAACACTGAAGCTTTCTTT.

V and J are TRBV7-2 and TRBJ2-5, with D tentatively TRBD2 (5 bases). This CDR3 spans 16 amino acids. Germline V lookup: CDR1 SGHTA, CDR2 FQGNSA. Trimming took 1 base from V and 2 from J, leaving 14 bases between them. The CDR3 bases are TGTGCCAGCAGCTTAGTCTCGGGGAACTCTCAAGAGACCCAGTACTTC. Translating gives CASSLVSGNSQETQYF.

The table lists this clone with a count of one. The V gene is TRBV30, the J gene TRBJ2-7; TRBD1 is a possible D gene (6 bases). This CDR3 is built from 13 residues. CDR1 and CDR2 (germline): GTSNPN, SVGIG (reference sequence). Trimming removed 2 bases at V and 1 base at J, with 9 bases between. In DNA form, the CDR3 reads TGTGCCTGGAGTTATGGACAGTCCTACGAGCAGTACTTC. Protein sequence: CAWSYGQSYEQYF.

The chain combines TRBV21-1 with TRBJ2-5; TRBD2 is taken as the D call from the table, unchecked against the DNA. TRBV21-1 is tagged as a pseudogene. The CDR3 sequence is 14 residues long. The CDR3 loop reads CASASGGAEETQYF. The DNA for the CDR3 is TGTGCCAGCGCTAGCGGGGGGGCCGAGGAGACCCAGTACTTC.

This clone was seen once. This chain uses TRBV27 with TRBJ1-1; the D gene is possibly TRBD1 (6 bases). The V and J ends lost 2 bases and 4 bases respectively, with 14 bases between them. CDR1 is MNHEY, CDR2 SMNVEV, per germline (reference sequence). The CDR3 length is 15 residues. CDR3 amino acids: CASSLRQGRVTEAFF. For the CDR3, the DNA is TGTGCCAGCAGTTTACGGCAGGGGAGGGTCACTGAAGCTTTCTTT.

The chain combines TRBV19 with TRBJ1-2; 12 bases line up with TRBD1. V shed 4 bases and J 5 bases; nucleotides not matched to a gene: 5. The V gene's germline CDR1 is LNHDA and CDR2 SQIVND (reference sequence). The CDR3 runs 15 residues. For the CDR3, the DNA is TGTGCCAGTAGTACTGGGACAGGGGGCGGTTATGGCTACACCTTC. This translates into CASSTGTGGGYGYTF.

The V gene is TRBV18, the J gene TRBJ2-5; D is undetermined. Germline CDR1 is KGHSH and CDR2 is LQKENI. The CDR3 runs to 13 residues. Trimming took 3 bases from V and 1 from J, leaving 6 bases between them. The CDR3 sequence: CASSPRAQETQYF. The CDR3 DNA reads TGTGCCAGCTCACCCAGAGCCCAAGAGACCCAGTACTTC.

The J gene is TRBJ2-5, the V gene TRBV5-6; D not resolved. V was clipped by 0 bases and J by 2 bases, with 5 bases between them. Germline CDR1 and CDR2: SGHDT and YYEEEE. The CDR3 runs 13 residues. CDR3 amino acids: CASSLDSQETQYF. CDR3 nucleotides: TGTGCCAGCAGCTTGGACAGTCAAGAGACCCAGTACTTC.

This sequence joins TRBV27 and TRBJ1-6; no definite D call. This CDR3 comprises 15 residues. Trimming removed 8 bases at V and 3 bases at J, with 14 bases between. CDR1 is MNHEY and CDR2 is SMNVEV in the germline V gene (reference sequence). As DNA, the CDR3 is TGTGCCAGCGCCCGGATGATCGGCTATAATTCACCCCTCCACTTT. This translates into CASARMIGYNSPLHF.

The rearrangement joins TRBV2 to TRBJ2-5; D is undetermined. Germline V lookup: CDR1 SNHLY, CDR2 FYNNEI. The CDR3 contains 12 residues. V was shortened by 4 bases and J by 4 bases, with 7 bases between the two germline ends. CDR3 in amino acids: CASSGAGETQYF. The CDR3 DNA follows: TGTGCCAGCAGTGGGGCTGGAGAGACCCAGTACTTC.

The chain recombines TRBV2 with TRBJ1-4; D gene uncertain. V was shortened by 3 bases and J by 3 bases, with 8 bases between the two germline ends. The CDR3 runs to 14 residues. From germline, CDR1 is SNHLY and CDR2 FYNNEI. The CDR3 sequence: CASSDGRSNEKLFF. The CDR3 DNA reads TGTGCCAGCAGTGACGGGAGATCTAATGAAAAACTGTTTTTT. Supplemented by reference TRBV2 and TRBJ1-4, the full variable domain reads EPEVTQTPSHQVTQMGQEVILRCVPISNHLYFYWYRQILGQKVEFLVSFYNNEISEKSEIFDDQFSVERPDGSNFTLKIRSTKLEDSAMYFCASSDGRSNEKLFFGSGTQLSVL.

The chain is built from TRBV16 and TRBJ2-6; possible D gene TRBD1, 6 bases. The CDR3 spans 19 residues. CDR1 KGHSY and CDR2 FQNENV come from the germline V gene. The ends were cut back, 1 base at V and 0 bases at J, with 16 bases in the middle. The CDR3 DNA is TGTGCCAGCAGCCAATTGGGGGCAGCCTACTTCTCTGGGGCCAACGTCCTGACTTTC. This translates into CASSQLGAAYFSGANVLTF. Drawing the rest from reference TRBV16 and TRBJ2-6, the complete variable domain is GEEVAQTPKHLVRGEGQKAKLYCAPIKGHSYVFWYQQVLKNEFKFLISFQNENVFDETGMPKERFSAKCLPNSPCSLEIQATKLEDSAVYFCASSQLGAAYFSGANVLTFGAGSRLTVL.

The chain employs TRBV7-9 and TRBJ1-2; 7 bases match TRBD1. There are 13 residues in the CDR3. V lost 7 bases and J lost 1; bases outside the gene matches: 3. Germline-derived CDR1 and CDR2 are SEHNR and FQNEAQ (reference sequence). The CDR3 coding sequence is TGTGCCAGCAAAAGGGACAGTAACTATGGCTACACCTTC. Amino acid sequence: CASKRDSNYGYTF.

A remark on this clone: One junction end does not reproduce the germline sequence, and a read error may be involved. CDR3 nucleotides: TGCGACCGCCGGAAGCGGGAGGCCCCCTACGAGCAGTACTTC. It encodes CDRRKREAPYEQYF. The rearrangement uses TRBV6-5 and TRBJ2-7; 9 bases map to TRBD2. This CDR3 is 14 amino acids long. Germline CDR1 is MNHEY and CDR2 is SVGAGI.

The chain links TRBV20-1 to TRBJ2-1; no reliable D call. The CDR3 covers 11 residues. Trimming took 3 bases from V and 8 from J, leaving 8 bases between them. Germline assignment: CDR1 DFQATT and CDR2 SNEGSKA (reference sequence). The CDR3 protein is CSASPLDEQFF. CDR3 DNA: TGCAGTGCTAGTCCACTTGATGAGCAGTTCTTC.

The CDR3 DNA is TGTGCCAGCAGTCCAGGGCCGGACAGACCCTATGGCTACACCTTC. It translates to CASSPGPDRPYGYTF. V usage is TRBV27 and J usage is TRBJ1-2; tentatively, D is TRBD1 (6 bases). In germline, CDR1 is MNHEY, CDR2 SMNVEV (reference sequence). The CDR3 loop spans 15 amino acids. V was clipped by 5 bases and J by 4 bases, with 17 bases between them.

The chain recombines TRBV19 with TRBJ2-1; weak D call: TRBD2 (6 bases). Trimming stripped 10 bases from V and 9 bases from J, with 22 bases between. From germline, CDR1 is LNHDA and CDR2 SQIVND (reference sequence). The CDR3 is made up of 14 amino acids. DNA of the CDR3: TGTGCCACCCGGCAGCCGGAGCGGGTGACTGAGCAGTTCTTC. Protein sequence: CATRQPERVTEQFF.

The chain carries TRBV5-1 and TRBJ2-5, with D perhaps TRBD2 (6 bases). CDR1 and CDR2 (germline): SGHRS, YFSETQ. The V and J ends lost 4 bases and 1 base respectively, with 14 bases between them. The CDR3 length is 15 residues. In DNA form, the CDR3 reads TGCGCCAGCAGCCTAGCCGGGAGACTCCAAGAGACCCAGTACTTC. This translates into CASSLAGRLQETQYF.

This chain connects TRBV5-1 to TRBJ2-7; D could derive from TRBD1 or TRBD2 (5 bases each). Germline V lookup: CDR1 SGHRS, CDR2 YFSETQ. Trimming took 0 bases from V and 0 from J, leaving 10 bases between them. The CDR3 contains 15 residues. In DNA, the CDR3 is TGCGCCAGCAGCTTGGTGGGAGACAGCTCCTACGAGCAGTACTTC. This gives the protein CASSLVGDSSYEQYF.

The V call is TRBV6-6, the J call TRBJ1-5; D unclear. CDR1 is MNHNY, CDR2 SVGAGI, per germline (reference sequence). V lost 6 bases to trimming and J lost 0 bases, with 9 bases between them. There are 14 residues in the CDR3. The CDR3 loop reads CASSQGYSNQPQHF. The CDR3 DNA reads TGTGCCAGCAGCCAAGGATATAGCAATCAGCCCCAGCATTTT.

This chain joins TRBV4-2 and TRBJ1-3; a possible D gene is TRBD1 (5 bases). This CDR3 region has 17 residues. Per germline, CDR1 LGHNA and CDR2 YNFKEQ. V was shortened by 0 bases and J by 3 bases, with 15 bases between the two germline ends. The CDR3 nucleotides read TGTGCCAGCAGCCAAGATTACGGGACCCATTATGGAAACACCATATATTTT. This translates into CASSQDYGTHYGNTIYF.